A single sample is the source of the 8 T cell receptor beta chains below, sequenced in a study of cytomegalovirus exposure and HLA in healthy donors. Amplification used 60 Vbeta primers and 13 Jbeta primers. TCRdb keeps only in-frame clones here, not all; method: immunoSEQ multiplex PCR. The sample has 100,000 to 150,000 clones; roughly 75% are singletons. Sample: PBMCs. The receptor source for this set is a woman between 50 and 59 years old in good health and CMV-seronegative.

This clone was counted between two and nine times. The V call is TRBV6-1, the J call TRBJ1-6, with 8 bases identical to TRBD1. Germline CDR1 reads MNHNS; CDR2 reads SASEGT. The CDR3 runs to 18 residues. Trimming took 1 base from V and 7 from J; bases not matched to a gene: 12. The CDR3 sequence: CASSEVIERTGTNSPLHF. The CDR3 DNA sequence: TGTGCCAGCAGTGAAGTCATCGAACGGACAGGGACGAATTCACCCCTCCACTTT.

CDR3 loop: CASSTGGSHQPQHF. As DNA, the CDR3 is TGTGCCAGCAGTACCGGGGGATCCCACCAGCCCCAGCATTTT. V usage is TRBV28 and J usage is TRBJ1-5; possibly TRBD1 for D (5 bases). V lost 5 bases and J 7 bases, leaving 15 bases between the germline ends. The germline V gene encodes CDR1 MDHEN and CDR2 SYDVKM. The CDR3 extends over 14 amino acids.

This chain links TRBV30 with TRBJ2-1, with D perhaps matching TRBD1 (6 bases). CDR3 length: 16 amino acids. V dropped 0 bases and J dropped 8 bases, with 20 bases sitting between them. Germline V gene data show CDR1 as GTSNPN and CDR2 as SVGIG (reference sequence). The CDR3 sequence is CAWSVMRPGAGDEQFF. The CDR3 DNA sequence: TGTGCCTGGAGTGTAATGCGTCCAGGGGCTGGGGATGAGCAGTTCTTC.

The J gene is TRBJ1-5, the V gene TRBV28; D is uncertain. CDR1 is MDHEN, CDR2 SYDVKM, per germline. The CDR3 is 15 amino acids. V shed 4 bases and J shed 0 bases, with 10 bases lying between them. The CDR3 DNA sequence: TGTGCCAGCAGTTCCCCCCAGGATAGCAATCAGCCCCAGCATTTT. It is translated as CASSSPQDSNQPQHF.

The V and J genes are TRBV9 and TRBJ2-2; the match to TRBD1 covers 7 bases. The CDR3 extends over 16 amino acids. V lost 4 bases to trimming and J lost 0 bases; unmatched junction nucleotides: 6. CDR1 is SGDLS and CDR2 is YYNGEE in the germline V gene. In nucleotides, the CDR3 is TGTGCCAGCAGCCGGTCCGGGACAGCGAACACCGGGGAGCTGTTTTTT. Its translation is CASSRSGTANTGELFF.

The chain combines TRBV6-5 with TRBJ1-6; a weak D match, TRBD1 (5 bases). Germline CDR1 is MNHEY and CDR2 is SVGAGI. This CDR3 comprises 15 residues. Trimming removed 2 bases from V and 10 bases from J, with 15 bases in between. The CDR3 DNA is TGTGCCAGCAGTTACGGGGGGGTGGCAGGATCACCCCTCCACTTT. This codes for CASSYGGVAGSPLHF.

This clone was seen more than once but under ten times. This chain links TRBV5-6 with TRBJ2-2; D uncertain. CDR1 is SGHDT and CDR2 is YYEEEE in the germline V gene. The CDR3 consists of 13 residues. Trimming stripped 0 bases from V and 5 bases from J, with 5 bases between. This CDR3 is CASSLDNTGELFF. In DNA, the CDR3 is TGTGCCAGCAGCTTGGATAATACCGGGGAGCTGTTTTTT.

This sequence joins TRBV7-2 and TRBJ2-1; D is possibly TRBD1 (6 bases). Germline V gene lookup returns CDR1 SGHTA and CDR2 FQGNSA. The CDR3 totals 14 residues. Trimming stripped 6 bases from V and 5 bases from J, with 14 bases between. The CDR3 protein is CASRIGQSNNEQFF. The CDR3 nucleotides are TGTGCCAGCAGGATCGGACAGTCCAACAATGAGCAGTTCTTC. Full variable domain (remainder filled in from reference TRBV7-2 and TRBJ2-1): GAGVSQSPSNKVTEKGKDVELRCDPISGHTALYWYRQSLGQGLEFLIYFQGNSAPDKSGLPSDRFSAERTGGSVSTLTIQRTQQEDSAVYLCASRIGQSNNEQFFGPGTRLTVL.